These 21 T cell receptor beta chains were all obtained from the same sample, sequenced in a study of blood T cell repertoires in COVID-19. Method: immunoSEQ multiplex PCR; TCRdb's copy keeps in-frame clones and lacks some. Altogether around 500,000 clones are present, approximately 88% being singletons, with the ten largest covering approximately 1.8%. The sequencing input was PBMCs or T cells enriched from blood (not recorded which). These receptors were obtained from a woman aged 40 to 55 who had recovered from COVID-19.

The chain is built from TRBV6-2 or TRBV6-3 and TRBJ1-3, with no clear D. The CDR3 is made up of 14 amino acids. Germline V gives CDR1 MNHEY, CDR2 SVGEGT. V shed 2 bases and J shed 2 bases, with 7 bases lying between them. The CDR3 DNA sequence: TGTGCCAGCAGTTACCTGGAGGCTGGAAACACCATATATTTT. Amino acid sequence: CASSYLEAGNTIYF.

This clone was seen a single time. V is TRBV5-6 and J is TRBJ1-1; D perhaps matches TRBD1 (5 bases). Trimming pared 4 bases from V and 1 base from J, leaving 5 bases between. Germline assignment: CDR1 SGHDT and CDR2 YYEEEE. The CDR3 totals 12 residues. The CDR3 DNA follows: TGTGCCAGCAGCGGGGCGAACACTGAAGCTTTCTTT. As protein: CASSGANTEAFF. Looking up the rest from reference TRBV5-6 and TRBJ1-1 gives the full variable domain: DAGVTQSPTHLIKTRGQQVTLRCSPKSGHDTVSWYQQALGQGPQFIFQYYEEEERQRGNFPDRFSGHQFPNYSSELNVNALLLGDSALYLCASSGANTEAFFGQGTRLTVV.

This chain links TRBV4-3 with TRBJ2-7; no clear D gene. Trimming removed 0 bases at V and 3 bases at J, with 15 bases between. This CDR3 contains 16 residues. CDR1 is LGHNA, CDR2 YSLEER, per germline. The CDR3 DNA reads TGCGCCAGCAGCCAAGATTGGCGGCAGAAAAACTACGAGCAGTACTTC. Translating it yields CASSQDWRQKNYEQYF.

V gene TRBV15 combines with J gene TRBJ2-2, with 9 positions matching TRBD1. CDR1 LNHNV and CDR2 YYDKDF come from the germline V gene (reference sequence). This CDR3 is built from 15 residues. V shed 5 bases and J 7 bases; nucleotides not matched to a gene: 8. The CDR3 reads CATSVRTGDGGELFF. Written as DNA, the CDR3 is TGTGCCACCAGCGTTCGGACAGGGGACGGCGGGGAGCTGTTTTTT.

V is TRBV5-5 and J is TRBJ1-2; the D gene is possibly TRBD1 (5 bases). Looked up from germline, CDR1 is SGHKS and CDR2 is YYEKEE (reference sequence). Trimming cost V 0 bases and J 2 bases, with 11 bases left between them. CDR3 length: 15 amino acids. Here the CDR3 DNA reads TGTGCCAGCAGCTTGGAGGCAGGGAGGAACTATGGCTACACCTTC. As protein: CASSLEAGRNYGYTF.

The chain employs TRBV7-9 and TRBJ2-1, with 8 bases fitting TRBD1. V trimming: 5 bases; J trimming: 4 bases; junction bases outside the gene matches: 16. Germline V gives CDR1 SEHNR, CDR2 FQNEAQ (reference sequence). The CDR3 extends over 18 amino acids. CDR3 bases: TGTGCCAGCAGCACACCCCAGGGGACAGGAGTTATTTACAATGAGCAGTTCTTC. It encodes CASSTPQGTGVIYNEQFF.

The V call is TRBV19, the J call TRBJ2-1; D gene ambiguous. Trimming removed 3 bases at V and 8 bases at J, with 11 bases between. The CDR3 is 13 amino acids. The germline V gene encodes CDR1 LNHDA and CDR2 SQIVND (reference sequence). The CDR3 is CASSIPSKYEQFF. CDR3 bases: TGTGCCAGTAGTATCCCTAGTAAGTATGAGCAGTTCTTC.

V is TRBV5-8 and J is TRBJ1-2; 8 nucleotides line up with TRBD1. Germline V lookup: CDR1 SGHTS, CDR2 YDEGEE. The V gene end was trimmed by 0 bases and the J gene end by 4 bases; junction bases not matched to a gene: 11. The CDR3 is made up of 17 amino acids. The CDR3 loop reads CASSLARQGAIAYGYTF. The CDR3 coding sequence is TGTGCCAGCAGCTTGGCTCGTCAGGGGGCAATCGCCTATGGCTACACCTTC.

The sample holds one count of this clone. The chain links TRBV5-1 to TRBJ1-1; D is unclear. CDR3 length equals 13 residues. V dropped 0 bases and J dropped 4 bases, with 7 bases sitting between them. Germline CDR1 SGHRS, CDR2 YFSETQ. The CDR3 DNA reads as TGCGCCAGCAGCTTGGTTATGGCCACTGAAGCTTTCTTT. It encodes CASSLVMATEAFF.

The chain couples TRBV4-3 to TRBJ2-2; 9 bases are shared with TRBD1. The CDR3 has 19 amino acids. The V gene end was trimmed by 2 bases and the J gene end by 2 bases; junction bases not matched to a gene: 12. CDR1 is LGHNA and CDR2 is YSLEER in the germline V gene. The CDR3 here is CASSQYGKETGGNTGELFF. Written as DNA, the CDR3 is TGCGCCAGCAGCCAATACGGTAAGGAGACAGGGGGAAACACCGGGGAGCTGTTTTTT.

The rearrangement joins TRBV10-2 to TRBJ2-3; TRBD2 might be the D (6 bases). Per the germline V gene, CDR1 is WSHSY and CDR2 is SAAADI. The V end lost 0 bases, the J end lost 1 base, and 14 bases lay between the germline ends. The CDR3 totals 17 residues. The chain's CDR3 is CASSESTRRGGTDTQYF. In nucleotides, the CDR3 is TGCGCCAGCAGTGAGTCGACGCGGAGGGGTGGCACAGATACGCAGTATTTT.

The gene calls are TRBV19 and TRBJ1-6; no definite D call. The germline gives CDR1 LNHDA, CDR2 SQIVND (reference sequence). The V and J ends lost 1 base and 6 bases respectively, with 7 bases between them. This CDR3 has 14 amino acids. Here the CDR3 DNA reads TGTGCCAGTAGTATAGTGGGCCTTAATTCACCCCTCCACTTT. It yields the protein CASSIVGLNSPLHF.

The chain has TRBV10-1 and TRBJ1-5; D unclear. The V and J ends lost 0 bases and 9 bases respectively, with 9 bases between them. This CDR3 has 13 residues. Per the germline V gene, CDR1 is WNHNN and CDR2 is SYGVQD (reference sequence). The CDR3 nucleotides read TGCGCCAGCAGTGAGTCCGCGATCATGCCCCAGCATTTT. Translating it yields CASSESAIMPQHF.

The CDR3 sequence: CAIGRAEGSMNTEAFF. In DNA form, the CDR3 reads TGTGCCATCGGTAGGGCAGAGGGAAGTATGAACACTGAAGCTTTCTTT. The chain combines TRBV10-3 with TRBJ1-1; D remains ambiguous. Germline values: CDR1 ENHRY, CDR2 SYGVKD. This CDR3 comprises 16 residues. Trimming removed 8 bases at V and 0 bases at J, with 19 bases between.

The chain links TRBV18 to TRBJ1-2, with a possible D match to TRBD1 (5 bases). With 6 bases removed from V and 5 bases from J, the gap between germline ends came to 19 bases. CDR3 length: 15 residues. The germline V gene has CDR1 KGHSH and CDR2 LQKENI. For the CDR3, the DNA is TGTGCCAGCTCCCTTAACGGAGACAGCCCATATGGCTACACCTTC. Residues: CASSLNGDSPYGYTF.

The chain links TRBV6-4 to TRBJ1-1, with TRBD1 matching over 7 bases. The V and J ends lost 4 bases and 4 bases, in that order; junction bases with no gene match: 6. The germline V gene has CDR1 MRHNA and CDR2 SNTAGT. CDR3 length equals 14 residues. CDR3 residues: CASSANPGGTEAFF. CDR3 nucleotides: TGTGCCAGCAGTGCCAACCCAGGGGGCACTGAAGCTTTCTTT.

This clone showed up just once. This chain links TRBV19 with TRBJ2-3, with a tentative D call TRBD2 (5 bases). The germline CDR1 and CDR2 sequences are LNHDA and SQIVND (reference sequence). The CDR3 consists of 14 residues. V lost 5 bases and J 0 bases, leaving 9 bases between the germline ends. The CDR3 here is CASSPWRSTDTQYF. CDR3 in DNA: TGTGCCAGTAGTCCTTGGAGGAGCACAGATACGCAGTATTTT.

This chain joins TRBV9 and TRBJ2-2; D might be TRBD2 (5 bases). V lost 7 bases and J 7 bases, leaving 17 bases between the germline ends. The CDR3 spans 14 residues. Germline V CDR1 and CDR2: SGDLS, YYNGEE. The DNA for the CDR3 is TGTGCCAGCGCCACGGGCCCTCGGGGCGGGGAGCTGTTTTTT. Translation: CASATGPRGGELFF.

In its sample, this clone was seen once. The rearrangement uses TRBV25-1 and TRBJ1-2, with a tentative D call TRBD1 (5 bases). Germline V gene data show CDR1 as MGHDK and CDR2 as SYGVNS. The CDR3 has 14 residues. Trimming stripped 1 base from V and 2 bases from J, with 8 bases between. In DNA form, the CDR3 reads TGTGCCAGCAGTGAATCGGGGGGGAACTATGGCTACACCTTC. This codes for CASSESGGNYGYTF.

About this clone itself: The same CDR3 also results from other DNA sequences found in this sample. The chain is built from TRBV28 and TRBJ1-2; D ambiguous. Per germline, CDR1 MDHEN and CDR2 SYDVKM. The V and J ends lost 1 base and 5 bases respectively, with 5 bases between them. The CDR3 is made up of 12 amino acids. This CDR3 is CASSLSGYGYTF. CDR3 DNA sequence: TGTGCCAGCAGTTTATCCGGGTATGGCTACACCTTC.

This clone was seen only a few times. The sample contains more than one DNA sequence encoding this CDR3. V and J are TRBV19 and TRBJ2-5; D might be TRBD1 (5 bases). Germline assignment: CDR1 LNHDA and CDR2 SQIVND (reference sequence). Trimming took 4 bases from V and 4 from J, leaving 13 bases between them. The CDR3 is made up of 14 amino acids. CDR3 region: CASSTQGVGETQYF. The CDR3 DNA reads TGTGCCAGTAGTACACAAGGGGTGGGAGAGACCCAGTACTTC.